The text below deals with one TCR beta chain. This record belongs to a study of glioma-infiltrating T cells after dendritic cell vaccination. CDR3 length: 15 residues. Germline CDR1 and CDR2: LNHNV and YYDKDF (reference sequence). V shed 1 base and J shed 0 bases, with 10 bases lying between them. Amplification used 60 V beta primers and 13 J beta primers. Clones were read by immunoSEQ multiplex PCR, and TCRdb kept only the in-frame ones, dropping some. The table shows 90,000 or so clones, with about 84% occurring only once. This TCR was recovered from a human donor with glioblastoma. The specimen comprised blood, sampled before dendritic cell vaccination. This chain uses TRBV15 with TRBJ2-7; the D is unclear. CDR3: CATSRGSGNSYEQYF. CDR3 DNA: TGTGCCACCAGCAGAGGGTCAGGAAACTCCTACGAGCAGTACTTC. Variable domain in full (rest from reference TRBV15 and TRBJ2-7): DAMVIQNPRYQVTQFGKPVTLSCSQTLNHNVMYWYQQKSSQAPKLLFHYYDKDFNNEADTPDNFQSRRPNTSFCFLDIRSPGLGDTAMYLCATSRGSGNSYEQYFGPGTRLTVT.